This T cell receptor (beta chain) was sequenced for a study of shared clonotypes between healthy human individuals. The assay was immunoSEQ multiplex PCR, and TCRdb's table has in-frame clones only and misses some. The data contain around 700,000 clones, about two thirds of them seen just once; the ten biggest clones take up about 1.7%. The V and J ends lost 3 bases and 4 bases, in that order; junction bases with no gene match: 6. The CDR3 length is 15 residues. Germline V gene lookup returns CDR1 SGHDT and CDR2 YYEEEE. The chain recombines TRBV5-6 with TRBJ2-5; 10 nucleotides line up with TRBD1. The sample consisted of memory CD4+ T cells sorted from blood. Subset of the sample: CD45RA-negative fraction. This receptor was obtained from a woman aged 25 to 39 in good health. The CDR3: CASSSRDRGLETQYF. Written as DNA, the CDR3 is TGTGCCAGCAGCTCCCGGGACAGGGGTTTAGAGACCCAGTACTTC.